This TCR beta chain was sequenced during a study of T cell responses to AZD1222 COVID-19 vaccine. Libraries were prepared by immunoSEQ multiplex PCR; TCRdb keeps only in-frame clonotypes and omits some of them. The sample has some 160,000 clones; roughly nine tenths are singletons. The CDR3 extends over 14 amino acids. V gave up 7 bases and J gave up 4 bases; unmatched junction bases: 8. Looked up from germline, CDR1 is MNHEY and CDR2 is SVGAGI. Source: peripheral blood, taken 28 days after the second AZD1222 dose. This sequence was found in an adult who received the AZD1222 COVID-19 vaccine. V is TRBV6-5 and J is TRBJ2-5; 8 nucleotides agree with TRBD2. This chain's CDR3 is CASTSSGGGETQYF. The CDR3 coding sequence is TGTGCCAGCACGTCTTCGGGAGGGGGAGAGACCCAGTACTTC.